These 29 T cell receptor beta chains came from one sample sequenced in a study of regulatory T cells in long-lasting Graves disease. HTBI primers from iRepertoire and Arm-PCR of CDR3 regions yielded the TCR beta libraries. TCRdb processed the multiplex PCR reads anew with MiXCR; each CDR3 protein has one entry. Of about 400,000 distinct CDR3 sequences in the sample, less than 25% were seen once. Time point meaning: persistent/refractory GD, antithyroid drugs over 5 years with positive TRAb. TCR sequences were obtained from RNA taken from PBMCs. The starting material was peripheral blood mononuclear cells (PBMCs), obtained when the disease was refractory, from a patient treated with antithyroid drugs. The receptors come from a female donor with Graves disease.

This clonotype was observed many times. The rearrangement links TRBV28 to TRBJ1-1; the D is unclear. CDR1 and CDR2 (germline): MDHEN, SYDVKM. This CDR3 is built from 13 residues. The V end lost 5 bases, the J end lost 11 bases, and 18 bases lay between the germline ends. The CDR3 nucleotides read TGTGCCAGCAGTCTCCCCGGGCCCTACCACGCTTTCTTT. Translating gives CASSLPGPYHAFF.

At least ten counts were recorded for this clonotype. This chain links TRBV6-1 with TRBJ1-2; a weak D match, TRBD1 (6 bases). The ends were cut back, 7 bases at V and 4 bases at J, with 13 bases in the middle. CDR1 MNHNS and CDR2 SASEGT come from the germline V gene. The CDR3 extends over 13 amino acids. CDR3 loop: CASKATGPYGYTF. CDR3 bases: TGTGCCAGCAAAGCTACAGGGCCCTATGGCTACACCTTC.

This chain joins TRBV5-5 and TRBJ2-1, with D uncertain. Trimming took 4 bases from V and 8 from J, leaving 16 bases between them. CDR3 length equals 14 residues. From germline, CDR1 is SGHKS and CDR2 YYEKEE (reference sequence). CDR3 in amino acids: CASSRPMVDHEQFF. The CDR3 region has the DNA TGTGCCAGCAGCCGCCCAATGGTAGATCATGAGCAGTTCTTC.

This clonotype occurred a few times. This may be a read error: a much more frequent sequence differs by one nucleotide. The rearrangement joins TRBV20-1 to TRBJ1-1; D remains ambiguous. Germline V gives CDR1 DFQATT, CDR2 SNEGSKA (reference sequence). This CDR3 is 15 amino acids long. CDR3 bases: TGCAGTGCTAGAGGTCTCGACCTTTCCCCCACTGAAGCTTCCTTT. Protein product: CSARGLDLSPTEASF.

V is TRBV14 and J is TRBJ1-1; TRBD1 matches 10 bases. Germline V gene lookup returns CDR1 SGHDN and CDR2 FVKESK. This CDR3 contains 15 residues. The V segment lost 2 bases and the J segment 4 bases; nucleotides outside the gene matches: 4. CDR3 residues: CASSQRTGGGTEAFF. In nucleotides, the CDR3 is TGTGCCAGCAGCCAACGGACAGGGGGAGGCACTGAAGCTTTCTTT.

V and J are TRBV6-1 and TRBJ1-6; D may be TRBD1 (5 bases). The CDR3 loop spans 15 amino acids. V gave up 0 bases and J gave up 10 bases, with 13 bases separating them. Germline CDR1 MNHNS, CDR2 SASEGT. CDR3 coding DNA: TGTGCCAGCAGTGAAGCTATCGACAGATTCTCACCCCTCCACTTT. Its protein is CASSEAIDRFSPLHF.

This chain uses TRBV30 with TRBJ2-5; the match to TRBD2 covers 11 bases. The CDR3 runs to 16 residues. Germline lookup yields CDR1 GTSNPN and CDR2 SVGIG (reference sequence). V lost 2 bases, J lost 3 bases, and 8 bases stayed unmatched. The CDR3 DNA reads as TGTGCCTGGAGTCCCCAGTTGACTAGCGGGAAAGAGACCCAGTACTTC. Translated, it gives CAWSPQLTSGKETQYF.

The CDR3 DNA is TGCAGCGTTGGACAGTCGAACACCGGGGAGCTGTTTTTT. This encodes CSVGQSNTGELFF. The chain has TRBV20-1 and TRBJ2-2; D may be TRBD1 (6 bases). CDR1 and CDR2 from the germline V gene are DFQATT and SNEGSKA (reference sequence). This CDR3 has 13 residues.

The table lists this clonotype with many counts. The rearrangement uses TRBV5-1 and TRBJ1-1; perhaps TRBD1 as D (5 bases). Germline-derived CDR1 and CDR2 are SGHRS and YFSETQ. CDR3 length: 14 residues. The V end lost 4 bases, the J end lost 0 bases, and 10 bases lay between the germline ends. In nucleotides, the CDR3 is TGCGCCAGCAGCCCGGGACTCATGAACACTGAAGCTTTCTTT. Amino acids: CASSPGLMNTEAFF.

This clonotype was observed at least ten times. The chain couples TRBV7-2 to TRBJ2-7; 9 bases agree with TRBD1. This CDR3 is built from 13 residues. Germline assignment: CDR1 SGHTA and CDR2 FQGNSA. Losses at the gene ends were 4 bases for V and 5 bases for J; bases not matched to a gene: 3. The CDR3 spells CASSWTGVHEQYF. CDR3 coding DNA: TGTGCCAGCAGCTGGACAGGGGTACACGAGCAGTACTTC.

There are a few counts of this clonotype. The chain combines TRBV6-2 or TRBV6-3 with TRBJ1-4, with D possibly matching TRBD1 (5 bases). The CDR3 sequence is 14 residues long. Per the germline V gene, CDR1 is MNHEY and CDR2 is SVGEGT. Trimming removed 6 bases from V and 7 bases from J, with 15 bases in between. Here the CDR3 reads CASRDGARREKLFF. The CDR3 DNA reads TGTGCCAGCAGGGACGGGGCCCGCCGTGAAAAACTGTTTTTT.

A few counts support this clonotype. The DNA for the CDR3 is TGTGCCAGCAGCCTACAGGGGACTAGCGGGATCTCCTACGAGCAGTACTTC. It codes for CASSLQGTSGISYEQYF. The gene calls are TRBV5-8 and TRBJ2-7; TRBD2 agrees at 13 bases. The CDR3 consists of 17 residues. Germline V lookup: CDR1 SGHTS, CDR2 YDEGEE. V shed 4 bases and J 0 bases; nucleotides not matched to a gene: 7.

The chain combines TRBV29-1 with TRBJ2-2, with D unresolved. Germline V CDR1 and CDR2: SQVTM, ANQGSEA. Trimming shortened V by 2 bases and J by 0 bases, and 7 bases separated the two germline ends. The CDR3 consists of 14 residues. As DNA, the CDR3 is TGCAGCGTTGAACAGCCCGCGAACACCGGGGAGCTGTTTTTT. Amino acid sequence: CSVEQPANTGELFF.

As DNA, the CDR3 is TGTGCCAGCAGCTTATCGGTGGGGAACACCGGGGAGCTGTTTTTT. This sequence encodes CASSLSVGNTGELFF. J is TRBJ2-2 and V is TRBV11-2, with D unresolved. V lost 2 bases to trimming and J lost 1 base, with 8 bases between them. CDR3 size: 15 residues. The germline CDR1 and CDR2 sequences are SGHAT and FQNNGV.

This clonotype was seen many times. The chain is built from TRBV28 and TRBJ1-3; no clear D. With 6 bases removed from V and 2 bases from J, the gap between germline ends came to 11 bases. The CDR3 runs to 14 residues. Per the germline V gene, CDR1 is MDHEN and CDR2 is SYDVKM. The CDR3 here is CASSPANTGNTIYF. The CDR3 nucleotides are TGTGCCAGCAGCCCGGCCAACACTGGAAACACCATATATTTT.

This clonotype has at least ten counts. V gene TRBV2 combines with J gene TRBJ2-7, with D perhaps being TRBD1 or TRBD2 (5 bases each). CDR3 length equals 13 residues. Germline V gene data show CDR1 as SNHLY and CDR2 as FYNNEI. Trimming shortened V by 3 bases and J by 1 base, and 7 bases separated the two germline ends. The CDR3: CASSEGVSYEQYF. DNA of the CDR3: TGTGCCAGCAGTGAGGGGGTATCCTACGAGCAGTACTTC. Full variable domain (outside the CDR3, taken from reference TRBV2 and TRBJ2-7): EPEVTQTPSHQVTQMGQEVILRCVPISNHLYFYWYRQILGQKVEFLVSFYNNEISEKSEIFDDQFSVERPDGSNFTLKIRSTKLEDSAMYFCASSEGVSYEQYFGPGTRLTVT.

This clonotype was seen more than once but under ten times. The gene calls are TRBV12-3 or TRBV12-4 and TRBJ2-7, with 11 bases that match TRBD2. The CDR3 consists of 15 residues. Trimming cost V 5 bases and J 9 bases; bases outside gene matches: 12. The DNA of the CDR3 is TGTGCCAGCAGTCCCGGGACTAGCGGTTTTACGGTGCAGTACTTC. Its protein is CASSPGTSGFTVQYF.

A few counts support this clonotype. The V call is TRBV6-1, the J call TRBJ1-6; D remains ambiguous. With 6 bases removed from V and 7 bases from J, the gap between germline ends came to 10 bases. The CDR3 has 13 amino acids. Germline V CDR1 and CDR2: MNHNS, SASEGT. The CDR3 protein is CASRMISNSPLHF. For the CDR3, the DNA is TGTGCCAGCAGGATGATCAGCAATTCACCCCTCCACTTT.

This clonotype was detected a few times. A much larger clone sits a single nucleotide away, making a read error possible. CDR3 sequence reads: CASSLSSGWQETQYF. As DNA, the CDR3 is TGTGCCAGCAGCTTAAGTAGCGGGTGGCAAGAGACCCAGTACTTC. This chain links TRBV11-2 with TRBJ2-5; 7 positions agree with TRBD2. Germline V gives CDR1 SGHAT, CDR2 FQNNGV. This CDR3 is 15 amino acids long. Germline trimming cut 2 bases from V and 2 bases from J; bases unmatched to any gene: 5.

This clonotype was counted between two and nine times. The chain's CDR3 is CASSEGWGNTEAFF. The CDR3 DNA is TGCGCCAGCAGTGAAGGGTGGGGAAACACTGAAGCTTTCTTT. This chain connects TRBV10-2 to TRBJ1-1; D is undetermined. V lost 3 bases and J lost 2, with 10 bases in between. The CDR3 length is 14 residues. Germline values: CDR1 WSHSY, CDR2 SAAADI.

This clonotype occurred many times. The chain couples TRBV28 to TRBJ2-5, with 8 positions matching TRBD2. This CDR3 is 15 amino acids long. The V and J ends lost 6 bases and 9 bases, in that order; junction bases with no gene match: 15. CDR1 MDHEN and CDR2 SYDVKM come from the germline V gene. The CDR3: CASRPTGLVKVAQYF. DNA of the CDR3: TGTGCCAGCAGACCCACGGGACTAGTAAAGGTGGCCCAGTACTTC. The full variable domain, with the rest looked up from reference TRBV28 and TRBJ2-5, is DVKVTQSSRYLVKRTGEKVFLECVQDMDHENMFWYRQDPGLGLRLIYFSYDVKMKEKGDIPEGYSVSREKKERFSLILESASTNQTSMYLCASRPTGLVKVAQYFGPGTRLLVL.

This rearrangement joins TRBV18 to TRBJ2-4, with 12 bases identical to TRBD2. The CDR3 sequence is 20 residues long. Germline CDR1 reads KGHSH; CDR2 reads LQKENI. V was pared by 3 bases and J by 0 bases, with 12 bases of the junction left unmatched. The CDR3 sequence: CASSPLRLAGAPLAKNIQYF. CDR3 bases: TGTGCCAGCTCACCTCTACGACTAGCGGGAGCCCCTTTAGCCAAAAACATTCAGTACTTC.

The genes are TRBV4-3 and TRBJ1-1, with D possibly being TRBD1 (5 bases). This CDR3 has 13 residues. Looked up from germline, CDR1 is LGHNA and CDR2 is YSLEER. V was clipped by 0 bases and J by 5 bases, with 7 bases between them. This chain's CDR3 is CASSQEWGTEAFF. CDR3 in DNA: TGCGCCAGCAGCCAAGAGTGGGGGACTGAAGCTTTCTTT.

The rearrangement links TRBV5-1 to TRBJ1-5, with D uncertain. V was trimmed by 1 base and J by 5 bases, leaving 7 bases between them. This CDR3 contains 13 residues. The germline gives CDR1 SGHRS, CDR2 YFSETQ. The CDR3 DNA reads TGCGCCAGCAGCTTGTTTTCCGATCAGCCCCAGCATTTT. Translated: CASSLFSDQPQHF. The full variable domain, its missing parts supplied by reference TRBV5-1 and TRBJ1-5, is KAGVTQTPRYLIKTRGQQVTLSCSPISGHRSVSWYQQTPGQGLQFLFEYFSETQRNKGNFPGRFSGRQFSNSRSEMNVSTLELGDSALYLCASSLFSDQPQHFGDGTRLSIL.

This clonotype was counted at least ten times. The genes are TRBV7-3 and TRBJ1-4; a weak D match, TRBD1 (6 bases). The CDR3 is 15 amino acids. Germline CDR1 SGHTA, CDR2 FQGTGA. Deletions cut 2 bases from V and 6 bases from J, with 13 bases between. The CDR3 is CASSLRRGIDEKLFF. Written as DNA, the CDR3 is TGTGCCAGCAGCTTACGCAGGGGAATTGATGAAAAACTGTTTTTT.

The V gene is TRBV24-1, the J gene TRBJ1-5; perhaps TRBD1 as D (5 bases). Germline values: CDR1 KGHDR, CDR2 SFDVKD. The V end lost 5 bases, the J end lost 2 bases, and 12 bases lay between the germline ends. This CDR3 has 15 amino acids. The CDR3 here is CATSVSGGGNQPQHF. CDR3 bases: TGTGCCACCAGTGTCAGCGGAGGGGGCAATCAGCCCCAGCATTTT.

Only one count was recorded for this clonotype. The chain is built from TRBV4-2 and TRBJ2-5; 9 bases agree with TRBD1. The V gene end was trimmed by 6 bases and the J gene end by 5 bases; junction bases not matched to a gene: 7. Germline CDR1 and CDR2: LGHNA and YNFKEQ. The CDR3 totals 14 residues. The CDR3: CASRQGAGGETQYF. CDR3 sequence (DNA): TGTGCCAGCAGACAGGGGGCCGGAGGGGAGACCCAGTACTTC.

This clonotype was found many times. The chain combines TRBV27 with TRBJ1-6; TRBD1 aligns across 7 bases. Per germline, CDR1 MNHEY and CDR2 SMNVEV (reference sequence). The CDR3 totals 16 residues. The junction had 10 bases not matched to a gene; V was cut back by 7 bases and J by 4 bases. The chain's CDR3 is CASKTGTVTYNSPLHF. The CDR3 DNA reads as TGTGCCAGCAAAACCGGGACAGTCACATATAATTCACCCCTCCACTTT.

The CDR3 nucleotides are TGTGCCAGCAGCTTGGAAGCGGCCTACACTGAAGCTTTCTTT. As protein: CASSLEAAYTEAFF. The chain combines TRBV5-5 with TRBJ1-1; D is uncertain. The CDR3 totals 14 residues. Per the germline V gene, CDR1 is SGHKS and CDR2 is YYEKEE (reference sequence). Trimming cost V 0 bases and J 3 bases, with 9 bases left between them.